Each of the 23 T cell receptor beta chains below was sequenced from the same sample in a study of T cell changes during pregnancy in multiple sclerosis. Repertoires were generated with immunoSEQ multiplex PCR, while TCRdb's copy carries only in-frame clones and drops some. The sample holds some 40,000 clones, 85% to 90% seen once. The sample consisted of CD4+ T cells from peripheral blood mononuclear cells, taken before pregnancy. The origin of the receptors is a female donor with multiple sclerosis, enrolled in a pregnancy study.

CDR3 protein: CATSREANSRGLGEKLFF. CDR3 sequence (DNA): TGTGCCACCAGCAGAGAGGCGAATTCCAGGGGGCTGGGGGAAAAACTGTTTTTT. V is TRBV15 and J is TRBJ1-4, with TRBD1 identical over 8 bases. There are 18 residues in the CDR3. V lost 0 bases and J lost 8; bases outside the gene matches: 14. Germline CDR1 is LNHNV and CDR2 is YYDKDF (reference sequence).

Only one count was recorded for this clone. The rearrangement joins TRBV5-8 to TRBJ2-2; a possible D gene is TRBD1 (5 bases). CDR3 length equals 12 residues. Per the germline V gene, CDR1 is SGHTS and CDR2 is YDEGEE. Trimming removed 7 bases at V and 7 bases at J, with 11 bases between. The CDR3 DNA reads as TGTGCCAGCGGCAGGGCGGACGGGGAGCTGTTTTTT. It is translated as CASGRADGELFF.

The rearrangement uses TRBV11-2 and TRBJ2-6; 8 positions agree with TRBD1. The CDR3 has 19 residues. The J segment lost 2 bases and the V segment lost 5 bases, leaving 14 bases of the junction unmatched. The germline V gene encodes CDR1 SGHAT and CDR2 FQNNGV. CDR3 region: CASSPALARTGPGANVLTF. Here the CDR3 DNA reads TGTGCCAGCAGCCCCGCCCTCGCGAGGACAGGGCCTGGGGCCAACGTCCTGACTTTC.

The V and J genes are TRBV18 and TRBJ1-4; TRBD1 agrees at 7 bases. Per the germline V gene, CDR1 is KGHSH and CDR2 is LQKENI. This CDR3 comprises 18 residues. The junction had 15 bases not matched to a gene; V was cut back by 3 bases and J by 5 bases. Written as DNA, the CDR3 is TGTGCCAGCTCACCCCGAGCCCTCACAGGGGTCCAGAATGAAAAACTGTTTTTT. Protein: CASSPRALTGVQNEKLFF.

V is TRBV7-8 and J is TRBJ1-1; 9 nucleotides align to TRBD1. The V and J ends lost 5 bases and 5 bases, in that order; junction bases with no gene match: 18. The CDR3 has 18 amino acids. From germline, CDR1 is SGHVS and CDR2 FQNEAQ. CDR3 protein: CASSQPKPLDRGGTEAFF. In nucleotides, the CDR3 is TGTGCCAGCAGCCAGCCCAAACCTCTCGACAGGGGGGGGACTGAAGCTTTCTTT.

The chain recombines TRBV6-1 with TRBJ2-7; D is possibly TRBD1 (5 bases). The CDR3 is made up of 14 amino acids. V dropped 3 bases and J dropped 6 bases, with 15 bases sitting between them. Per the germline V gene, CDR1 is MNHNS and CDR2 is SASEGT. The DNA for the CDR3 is TGTGCCAGCAGTGACAGGCAGGGTGTAGCCGAGCAGTACTTC. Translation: CASSDRQGVAEQYF.

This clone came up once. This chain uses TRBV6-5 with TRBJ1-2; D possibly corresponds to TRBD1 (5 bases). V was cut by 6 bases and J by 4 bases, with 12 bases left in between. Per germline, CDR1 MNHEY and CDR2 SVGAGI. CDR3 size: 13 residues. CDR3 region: CASSPRGTYGYTF. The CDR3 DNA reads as TGTGCCAGCAGCCCAAGGGGTACCTATGGCTACACCTTC.

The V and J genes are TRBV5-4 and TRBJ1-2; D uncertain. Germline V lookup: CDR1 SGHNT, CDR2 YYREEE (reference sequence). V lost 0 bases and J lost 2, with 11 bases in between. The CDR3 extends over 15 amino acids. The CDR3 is CASSLGALPNYGYTF. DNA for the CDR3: TGTGCCAGCAGCTTGGGGGCACTCCCCAACTATGGCTACACCTTC.

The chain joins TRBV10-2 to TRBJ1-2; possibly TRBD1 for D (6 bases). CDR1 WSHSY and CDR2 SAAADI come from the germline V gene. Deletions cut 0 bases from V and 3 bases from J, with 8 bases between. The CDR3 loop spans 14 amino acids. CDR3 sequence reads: CASSESDRYYGYTF. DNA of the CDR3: TGCGCCAGCAGTGAGTCGGACAGATACTATGGCTACACCTTC.

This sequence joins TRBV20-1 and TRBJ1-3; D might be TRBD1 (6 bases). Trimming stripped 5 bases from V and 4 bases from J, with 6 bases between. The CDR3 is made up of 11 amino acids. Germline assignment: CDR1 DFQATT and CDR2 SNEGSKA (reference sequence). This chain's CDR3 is CSADRGNTIYF. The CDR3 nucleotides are TGCAGTGCTGACAGGGGAAACACCATATATTTT.

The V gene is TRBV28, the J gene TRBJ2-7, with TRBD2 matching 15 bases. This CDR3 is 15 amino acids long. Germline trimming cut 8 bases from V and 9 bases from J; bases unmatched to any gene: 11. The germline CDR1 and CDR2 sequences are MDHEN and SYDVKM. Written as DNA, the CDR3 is TGTGCCAGCGTGGGGACTAGCGGGGGGACCGGAGTGCAGTACTTC. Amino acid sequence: CASVGTSGGTGVQYF.

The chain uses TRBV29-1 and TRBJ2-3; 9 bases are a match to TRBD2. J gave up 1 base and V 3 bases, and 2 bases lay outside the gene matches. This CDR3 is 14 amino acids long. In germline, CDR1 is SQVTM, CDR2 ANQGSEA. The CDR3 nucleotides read TGCAGCGTTGACCCTAGCGGGGGCACAGATACGCAGTATTTT. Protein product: CSVDPSGGTDTQYF.

CDR3 sequence reads: CASSVGPLQGAGEKLFF. Written as DNA, the CDR3 is TGCGCCAGCAGCGTCGGTCCCCTACAGGGGGCGGGAGAAAAACTGTTTTTT. V and J are TRBV5-1 and TRBJ1-4; 9 nucleotides match TRBD1. Germline CDR1 and CDR2: SGHRS and YFSETQ. V gave up 4 bases and J gave up 8 bases; unmatched junction bases: 15. This CDR3 comprises 17 residues.

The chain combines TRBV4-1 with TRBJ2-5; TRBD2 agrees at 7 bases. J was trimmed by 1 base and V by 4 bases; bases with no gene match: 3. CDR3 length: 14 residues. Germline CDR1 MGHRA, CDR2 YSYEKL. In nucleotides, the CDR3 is TGCGCCAGCAGCCCGTGGGGGGGCCAAGAGACCCAGTACTTC. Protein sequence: CASSPWGGQETQYF.

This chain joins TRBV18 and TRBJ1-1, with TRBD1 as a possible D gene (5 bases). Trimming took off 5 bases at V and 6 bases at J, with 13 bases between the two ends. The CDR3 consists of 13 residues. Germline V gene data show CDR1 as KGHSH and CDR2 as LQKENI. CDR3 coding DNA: TGTGCCAGCTCAACCGGGGGGGTGGCTGAAGCTTTCTTT. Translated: CASSTGGVAEAFF.

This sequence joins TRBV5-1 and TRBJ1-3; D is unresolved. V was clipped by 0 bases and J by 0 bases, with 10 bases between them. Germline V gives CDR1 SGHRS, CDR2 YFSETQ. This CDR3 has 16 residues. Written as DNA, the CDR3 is TGCGCCAGCAGCTTGGGGCAGACTAACTCTGGAAACACCATATATTTT. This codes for CASSLGQTNSGNTIYF.

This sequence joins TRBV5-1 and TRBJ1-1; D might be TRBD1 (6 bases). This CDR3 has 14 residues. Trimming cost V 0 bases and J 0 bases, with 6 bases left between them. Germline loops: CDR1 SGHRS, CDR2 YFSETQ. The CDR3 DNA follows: TGCGCCAGCAGCTTGGGGGGGCTGAACACTGAAGCTTTCTTT. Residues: CASSLGGLNTEAFF.

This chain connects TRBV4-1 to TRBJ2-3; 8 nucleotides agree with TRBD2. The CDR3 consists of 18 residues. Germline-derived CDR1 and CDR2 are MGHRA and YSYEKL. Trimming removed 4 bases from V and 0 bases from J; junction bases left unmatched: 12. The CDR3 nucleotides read TGCGCCAGCAGCCGAACGTTCGGACTAGCCACAAGCACAGATACGCAGTATTTT. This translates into CASSRTFGLATSTDTQYF.

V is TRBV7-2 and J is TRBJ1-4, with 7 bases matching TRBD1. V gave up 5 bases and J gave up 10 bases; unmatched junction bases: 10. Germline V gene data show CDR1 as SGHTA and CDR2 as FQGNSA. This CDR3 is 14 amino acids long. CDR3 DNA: TGTGCCAGCAGCCGTGACAGGGTATGGGGAAAACTGTTTTTT. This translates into CASSRDRVWGKLFF.

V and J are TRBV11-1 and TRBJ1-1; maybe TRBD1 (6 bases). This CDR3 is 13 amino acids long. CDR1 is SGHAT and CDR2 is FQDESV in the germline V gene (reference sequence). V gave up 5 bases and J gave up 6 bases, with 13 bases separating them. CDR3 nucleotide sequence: TGTGCCAGCAGCATTGAGGGGGGGGCTGAAGCTTTCTTT. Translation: CASSIEGGAEAFF.

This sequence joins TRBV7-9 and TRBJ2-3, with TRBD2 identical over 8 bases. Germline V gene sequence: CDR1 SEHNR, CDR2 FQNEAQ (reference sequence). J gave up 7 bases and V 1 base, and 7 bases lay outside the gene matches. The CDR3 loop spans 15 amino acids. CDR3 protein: CASSLETGGQNTQYF. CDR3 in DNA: TGTGCCAGCAGCTTAGAAACGGGGGGGCAAAATACGCAGTATTTT.

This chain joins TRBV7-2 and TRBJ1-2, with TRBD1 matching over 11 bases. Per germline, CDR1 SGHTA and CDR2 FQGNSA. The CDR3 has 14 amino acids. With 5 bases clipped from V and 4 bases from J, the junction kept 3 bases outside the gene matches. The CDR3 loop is CASSRGTGGYGYTF. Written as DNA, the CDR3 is TGTGCCAGCAGCCGGGGGACAGGGGGCTATGGCTACACCTTC.

The CDR3 here is CASSPSGGANEQYF. The DNA of the CDR3 is TGTGCCAGCAGCCCTAGCGGGGGGGCGAATGAGCAGTACTTC. This rearrangement joins TRBV11-2 to TRBJ2-7; 12 bases align to TRBD2. Germline CDR1 reads SGHAT; CDR2 reads FQNNGV. The CDR3 has 14 residues. The J segment lost 7 bases and the V segment lost 5 bases, leaving 6 bases of the junction unmatched.